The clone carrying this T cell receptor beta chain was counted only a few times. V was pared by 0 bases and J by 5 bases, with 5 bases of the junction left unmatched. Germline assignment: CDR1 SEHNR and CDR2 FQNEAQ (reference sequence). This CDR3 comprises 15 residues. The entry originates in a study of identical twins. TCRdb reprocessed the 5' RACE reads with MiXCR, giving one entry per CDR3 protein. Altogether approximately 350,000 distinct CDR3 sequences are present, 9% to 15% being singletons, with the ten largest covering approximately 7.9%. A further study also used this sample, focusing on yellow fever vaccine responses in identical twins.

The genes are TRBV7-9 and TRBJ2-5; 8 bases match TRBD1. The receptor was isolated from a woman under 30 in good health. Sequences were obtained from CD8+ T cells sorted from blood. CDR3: CASSLAQGARETQYF. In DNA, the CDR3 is TGTGCCAGCAGCTTAGCGCAGGGGGCCCGGGAGACCCAGTACTTC.